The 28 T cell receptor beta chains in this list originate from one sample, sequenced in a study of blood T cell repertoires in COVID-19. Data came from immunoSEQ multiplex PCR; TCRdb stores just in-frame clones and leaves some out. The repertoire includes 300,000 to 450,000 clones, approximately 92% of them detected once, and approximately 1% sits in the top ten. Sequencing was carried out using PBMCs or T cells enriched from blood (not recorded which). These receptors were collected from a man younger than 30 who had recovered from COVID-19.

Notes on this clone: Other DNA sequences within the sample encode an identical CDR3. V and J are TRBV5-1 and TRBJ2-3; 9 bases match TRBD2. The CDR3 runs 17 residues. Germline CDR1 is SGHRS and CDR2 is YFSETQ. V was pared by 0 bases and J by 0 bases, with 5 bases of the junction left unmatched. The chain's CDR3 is CASSLEAGGPSTDTQYF. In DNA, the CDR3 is TGCGCCAGCAGCTTGGAGGCGGGAGGGCCCAGCACAGATACGCAGTATTTT. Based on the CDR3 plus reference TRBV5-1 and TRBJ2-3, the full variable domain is KAGVTQTPRYLIKTRGQQVTLSCSPISGHRSVSWYQQTPGQGLQFLFEYFSETQRNKGNFPGRFSGRQFSNSRSEMNVSTLELGDSALYLCASSLEAGGPSTDTQYFGPGTRLTVL.

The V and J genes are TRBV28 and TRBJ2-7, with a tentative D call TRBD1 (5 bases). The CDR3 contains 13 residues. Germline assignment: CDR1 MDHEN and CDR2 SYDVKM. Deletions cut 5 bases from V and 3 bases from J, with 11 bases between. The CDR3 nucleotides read TGTGCCAGCAGTCCCAGGGTTCTCTACGAGCAGTACTTC. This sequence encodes CASSPRVLYEQYF.

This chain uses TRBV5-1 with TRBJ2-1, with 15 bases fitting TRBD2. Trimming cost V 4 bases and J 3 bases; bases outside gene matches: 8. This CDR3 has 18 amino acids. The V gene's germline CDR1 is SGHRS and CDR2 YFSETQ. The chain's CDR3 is CASSPGTSGGLIYNEQFF. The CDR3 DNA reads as TGCGCCAGCAGCCCCGGGACTAGCGGGGGGTTAATCTACAATGAGCAGTTCTTC.

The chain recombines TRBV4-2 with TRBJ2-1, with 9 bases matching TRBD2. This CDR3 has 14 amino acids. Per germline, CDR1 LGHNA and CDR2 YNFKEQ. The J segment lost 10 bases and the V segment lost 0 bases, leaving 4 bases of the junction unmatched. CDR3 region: CASSQDAGGEEQFF. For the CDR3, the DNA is TGTGCCAGCAGCCAAGATGCGGGGGGGGAAGAGCAGTTCTTC.

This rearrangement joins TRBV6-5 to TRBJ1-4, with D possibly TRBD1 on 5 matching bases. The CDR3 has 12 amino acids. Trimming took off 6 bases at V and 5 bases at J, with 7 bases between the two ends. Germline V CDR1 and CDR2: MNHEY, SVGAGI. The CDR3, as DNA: TGTGCCAGCAGGACAGAAAATGAAAAACTGTTTTTT. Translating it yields CASRTENEKLFF.

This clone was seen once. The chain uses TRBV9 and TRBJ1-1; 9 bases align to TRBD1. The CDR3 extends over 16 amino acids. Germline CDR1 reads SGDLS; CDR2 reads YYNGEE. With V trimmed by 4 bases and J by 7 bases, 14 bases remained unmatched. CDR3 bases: TGTGCCAGCAGCCCTCGTCTGGGACAGGGAGATGTTGAAGCTTTCTTT. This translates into CASSPRLGQGDVEAFF.

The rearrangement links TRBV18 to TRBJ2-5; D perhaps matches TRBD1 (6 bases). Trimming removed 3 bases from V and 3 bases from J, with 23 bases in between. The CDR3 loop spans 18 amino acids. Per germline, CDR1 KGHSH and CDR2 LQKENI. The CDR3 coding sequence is TGTGCCAGCTCACCTTGGGGGTTGGGGGCGAGCCAAGAAGAGACCCAGTACTTC. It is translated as CASSPWGLGASQEETQYF.

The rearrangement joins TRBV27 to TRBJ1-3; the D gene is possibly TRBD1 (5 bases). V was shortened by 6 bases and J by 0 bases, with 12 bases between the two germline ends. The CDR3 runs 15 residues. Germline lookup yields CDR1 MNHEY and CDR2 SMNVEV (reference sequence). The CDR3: CASSYRFSSGNTIYF. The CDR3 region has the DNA TGTGCCAGCAGCTACAGGTTCAGCTCTGGAAACACCATATATTTT.

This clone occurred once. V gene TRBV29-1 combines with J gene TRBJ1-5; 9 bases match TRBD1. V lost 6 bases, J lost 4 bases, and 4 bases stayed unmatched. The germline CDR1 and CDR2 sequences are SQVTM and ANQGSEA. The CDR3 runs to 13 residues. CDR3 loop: CSVGTGYNQPQHF. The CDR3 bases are TGCAGCGTGGGGACAGGGTATAATCAGCCCCAGCATTTT.

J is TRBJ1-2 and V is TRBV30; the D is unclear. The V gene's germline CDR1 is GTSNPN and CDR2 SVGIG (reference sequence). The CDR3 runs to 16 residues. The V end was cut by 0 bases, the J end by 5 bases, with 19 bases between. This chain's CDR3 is CAWSVRFRPARYGYTF. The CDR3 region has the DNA TGTGCCTGGAGTGTACGATTCCGGCCAGCTAGATATGGCTACACCTTC.

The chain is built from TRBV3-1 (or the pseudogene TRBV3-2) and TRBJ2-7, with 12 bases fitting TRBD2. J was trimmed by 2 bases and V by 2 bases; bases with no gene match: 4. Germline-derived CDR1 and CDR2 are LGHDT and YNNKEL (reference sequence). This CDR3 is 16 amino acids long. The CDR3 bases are TGTGCCAGCAGCCAAATTCTAGCGGGAGGGCCCTACGAGCAGTACTTC. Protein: CASSQILAGGPYEQYF.

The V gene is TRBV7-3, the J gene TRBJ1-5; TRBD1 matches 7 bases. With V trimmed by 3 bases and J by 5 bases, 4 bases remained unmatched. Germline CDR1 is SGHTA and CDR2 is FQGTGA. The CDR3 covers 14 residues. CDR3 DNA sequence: TGTGCCAGCAGCTTTTGGCAGGGGGATCAGCCCCAGCATTTT. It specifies CASSFWQGDQPQHF.

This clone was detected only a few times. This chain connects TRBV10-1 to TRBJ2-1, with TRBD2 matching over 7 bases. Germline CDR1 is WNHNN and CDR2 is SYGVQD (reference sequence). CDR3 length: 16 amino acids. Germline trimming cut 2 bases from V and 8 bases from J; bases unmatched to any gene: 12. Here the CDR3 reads CASSEPGGERSDEQFF. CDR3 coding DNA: TGCGCCAGCAGTGAGCCTGGGGGGGAGCGGTCGGATGAGCAGTTCTTC.

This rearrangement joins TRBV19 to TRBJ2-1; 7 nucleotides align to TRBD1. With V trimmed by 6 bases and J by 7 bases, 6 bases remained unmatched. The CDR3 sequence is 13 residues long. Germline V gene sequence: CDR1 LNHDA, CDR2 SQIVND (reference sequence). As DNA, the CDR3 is TGTGCCAGTAGGGGGACAGAAAGGAATGAGCAGTTCTTC. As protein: CASRGTERNEQFF.

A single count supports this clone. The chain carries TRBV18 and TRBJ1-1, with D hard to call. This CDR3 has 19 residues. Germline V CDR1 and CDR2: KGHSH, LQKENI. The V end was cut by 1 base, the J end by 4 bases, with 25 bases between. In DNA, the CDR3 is TGTGCCAGCTCACCACGTTACCCCGGGCCCCGGGAGGGTAGCACTGAAGCTTTCTTT. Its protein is CASSPRYPGPREGSTEAFF.

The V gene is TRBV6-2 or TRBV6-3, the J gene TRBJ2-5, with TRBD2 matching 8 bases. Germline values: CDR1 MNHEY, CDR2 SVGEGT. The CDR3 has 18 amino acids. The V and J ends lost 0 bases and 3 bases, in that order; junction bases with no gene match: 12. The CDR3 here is CASSYSISTAGDEETQYF. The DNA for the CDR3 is TGTGCCAGCAGTTACTCGATTTCAACAGCGGGGGACGAAGAGACCCAGTACTTC.

The CDR3: CASSLSRGVFTGELFF. CDR3 DNA: TGTGCCAGCAGTTTATCCCGCGGGGTATTCACCGGGGAGCTGTTTTTT. The genes are TRBV27 and TRBJ2-2; D is perhaps TRBD2 (6 bases). Germline V CDR1 and CDR2: MNHEY, SMNVEV (reference sequence). V lost 0 bases and J lost 4, with 12 bases in between. The CDR3 runs 16 residues.

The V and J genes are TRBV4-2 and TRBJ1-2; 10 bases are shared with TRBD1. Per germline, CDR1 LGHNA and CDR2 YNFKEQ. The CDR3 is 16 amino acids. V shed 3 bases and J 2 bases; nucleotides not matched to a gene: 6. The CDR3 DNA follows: TGTGCCAGCAGCCACCTCTGGGGACAGGGGAACTATGGCTACACCTTC. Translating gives CASSHLWGQGNYGYTF.

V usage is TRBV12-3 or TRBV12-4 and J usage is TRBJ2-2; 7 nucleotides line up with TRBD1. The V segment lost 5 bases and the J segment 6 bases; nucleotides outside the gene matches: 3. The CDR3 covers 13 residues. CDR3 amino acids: CASSKGGAGELFF. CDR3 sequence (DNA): TGTGCCAGCAGTAAAGGGGGCGCCGGGGAGCTGTTTTTT.

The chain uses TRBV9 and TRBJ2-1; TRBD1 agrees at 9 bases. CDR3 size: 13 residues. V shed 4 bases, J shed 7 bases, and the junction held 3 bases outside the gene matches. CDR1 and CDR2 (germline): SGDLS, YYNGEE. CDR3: CASSPDRGNEQFF. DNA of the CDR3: TGTGCCAGCAGCCCCGACAGGGGGAATGAGCAGTTCTTC. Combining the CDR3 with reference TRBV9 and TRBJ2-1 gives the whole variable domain DSGVTQTPKHLITATGQRVTLRCSPRSGDLSVYWYQQSLDQGLQFLIQYYNGEERAKGNILERFSAQQFPDLHSELNLSSLELGDSALYFCASSPDRGNEQFFGPGTRLTVL.

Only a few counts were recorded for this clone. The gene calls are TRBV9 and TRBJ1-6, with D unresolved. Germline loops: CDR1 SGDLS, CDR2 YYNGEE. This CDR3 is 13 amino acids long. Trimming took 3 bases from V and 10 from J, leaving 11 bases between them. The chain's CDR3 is CASSELSKSPLHF. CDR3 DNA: TGTGCCAGCAGCGAGCTTTCCAAATCACCCCTCCACTTT. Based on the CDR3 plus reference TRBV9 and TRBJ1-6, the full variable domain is DSGVTQTPKHLITATGQRVTLRCSPRSGDLSVYWYQQSLDQGLQFLIQYYNGEERAKGNILERFSAQQFPDLHSELNLSSLELGDSALYFCASSELSKSPLHFGNGTRLTVT.

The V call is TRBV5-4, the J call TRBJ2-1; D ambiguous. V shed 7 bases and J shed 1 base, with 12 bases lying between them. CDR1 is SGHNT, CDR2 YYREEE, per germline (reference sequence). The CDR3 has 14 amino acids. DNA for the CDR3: TGTGCCAGCCGCCCACTCCCATCCTACAATGAGCAGTTCTTC. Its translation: CASRPLPSYNEQFF.

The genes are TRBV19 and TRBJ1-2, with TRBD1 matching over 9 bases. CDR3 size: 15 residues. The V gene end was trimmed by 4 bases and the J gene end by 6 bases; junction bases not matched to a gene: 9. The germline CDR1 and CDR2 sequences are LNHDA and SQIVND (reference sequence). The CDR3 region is CASSTPGQGFDGYTF. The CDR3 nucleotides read TGTGCCAGTAGTACCCCGGGACAGGGTTTCGATGGCTACACCTTC.

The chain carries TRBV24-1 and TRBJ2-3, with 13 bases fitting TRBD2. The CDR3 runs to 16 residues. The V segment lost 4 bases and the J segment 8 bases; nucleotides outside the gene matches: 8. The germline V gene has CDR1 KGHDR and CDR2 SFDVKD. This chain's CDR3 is CATSDATSGGAGTQYF. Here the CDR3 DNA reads TGTGCCACCAGTGACGCTACTAGCGGGGGGGCAGGTACGCAGTATTTT.

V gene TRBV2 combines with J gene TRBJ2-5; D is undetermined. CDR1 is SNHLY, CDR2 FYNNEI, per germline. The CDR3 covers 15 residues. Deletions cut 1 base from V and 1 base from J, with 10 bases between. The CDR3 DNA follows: TGTGCCAGCAGTGAAGGGATAGCCTTCCAAGAGACCCAGTACTTC. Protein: CASSEGIAFQETQYF. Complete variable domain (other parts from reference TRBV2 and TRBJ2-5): EPEVTQTPSHQVTQMGQEVILRCVPISNHLYFYWYRQILGQKVEFLVSFYNNEISEKSEIFDDQFSVERPDGSNFTLKIRSTKLEDSAMYFCASSEGIAFQETQYFGPGTRLLVL.

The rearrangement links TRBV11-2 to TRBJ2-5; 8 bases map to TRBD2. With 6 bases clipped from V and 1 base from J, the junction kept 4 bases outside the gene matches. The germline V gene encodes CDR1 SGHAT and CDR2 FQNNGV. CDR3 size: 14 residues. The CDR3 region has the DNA TGTGCCAGCAGGGTAGCGGGGATCCAAGAGACCCAGTACTTC. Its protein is CASRVAGIQETQYF.

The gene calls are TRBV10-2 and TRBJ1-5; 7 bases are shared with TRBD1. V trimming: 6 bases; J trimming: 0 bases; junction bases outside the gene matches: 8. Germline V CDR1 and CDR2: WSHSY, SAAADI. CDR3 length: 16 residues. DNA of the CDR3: TGCGCCAGCAGGATAGGGGGCGGGAATAGCAATCAGCCCCAGCATTTT. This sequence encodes CASRIGGGNSNQPQHF.

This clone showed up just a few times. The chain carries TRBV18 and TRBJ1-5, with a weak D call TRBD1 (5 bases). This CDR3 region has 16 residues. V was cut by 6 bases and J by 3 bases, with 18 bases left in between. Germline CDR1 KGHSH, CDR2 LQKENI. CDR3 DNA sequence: TGTGCCAGCTCCTCAGGGACTCCCGCCTCCAATCAGCCCCAGCATTTT. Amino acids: CASSSGTPASNQPQHF.